The TCR beta chain described here comes from a study of technical replicates of blood from a handful of donors. Data came from immunoSEQ multiplex PCR; TCRdb stores just in-frame clones and leaves some out. The table includes tens of thousands of clones, under 98% detected once. Germline V gene sequence: CDR1 SGHTA, CDR2 FQGNSA. The CDR3 length is 13 residues. The V end lost 4 bases, the J end lost 8 bases, and 11 bases lay between the germline ends. The sequencing input was T cells isolated from PBMCs. V usage is TRBV7-2 and J usage is TRBJ1-4; D is undetermined. The clonotype comes from a human donor in good health. DNA of the CDR3: TGTGCCAGCAGCTCCCCTCGAGGGGAAAAACTGTTTTTT. Translating gives CASSSPRGEKLFF.